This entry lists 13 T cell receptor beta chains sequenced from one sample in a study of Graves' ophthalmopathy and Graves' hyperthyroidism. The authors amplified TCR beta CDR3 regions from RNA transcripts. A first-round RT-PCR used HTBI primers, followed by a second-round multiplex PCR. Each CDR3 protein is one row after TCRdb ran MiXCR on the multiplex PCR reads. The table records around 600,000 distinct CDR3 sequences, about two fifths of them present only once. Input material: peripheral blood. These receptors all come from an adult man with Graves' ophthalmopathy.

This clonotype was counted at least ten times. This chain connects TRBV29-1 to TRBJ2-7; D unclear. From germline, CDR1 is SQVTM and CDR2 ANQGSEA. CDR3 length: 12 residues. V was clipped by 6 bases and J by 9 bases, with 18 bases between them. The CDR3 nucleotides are TGCAGCGTCGGTGAGGACGCCATGTCGCAGTACTTC. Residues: CSVGEDAMSQYF.

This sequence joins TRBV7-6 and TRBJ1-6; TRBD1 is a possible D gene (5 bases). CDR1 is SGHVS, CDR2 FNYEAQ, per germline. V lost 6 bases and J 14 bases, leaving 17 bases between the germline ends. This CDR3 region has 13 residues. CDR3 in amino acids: CASSSGTAFSLHF. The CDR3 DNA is TGTGCCAGCAGTTCAGGGACTGCTTTCTCCCTCCACTTT.

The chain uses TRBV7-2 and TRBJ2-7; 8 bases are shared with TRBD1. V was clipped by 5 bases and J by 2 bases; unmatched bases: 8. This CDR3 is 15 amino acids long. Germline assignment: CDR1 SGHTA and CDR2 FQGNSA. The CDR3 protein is CASSPTGTGTYEQYF. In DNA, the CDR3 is TGTGCCAGCAGCCCTACCGGGACAGGAACCTACGAGCAGTACTTC.

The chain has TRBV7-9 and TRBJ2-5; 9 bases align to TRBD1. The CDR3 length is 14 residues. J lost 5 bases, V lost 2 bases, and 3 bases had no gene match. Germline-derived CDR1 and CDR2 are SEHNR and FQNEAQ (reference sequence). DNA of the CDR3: TGTGCCAGCAGCTTAATAGGGACAGGGGAGACCCAGTACTTC. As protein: CASSLIGTGETQYF.

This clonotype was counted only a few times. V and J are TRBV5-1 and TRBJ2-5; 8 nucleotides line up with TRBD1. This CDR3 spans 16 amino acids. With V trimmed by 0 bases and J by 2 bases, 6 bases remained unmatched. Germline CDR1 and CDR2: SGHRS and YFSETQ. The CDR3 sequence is CASSLVAGGIQETQYF. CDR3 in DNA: TGCGCCAGCAGCTTGGTCGCAGGGGGCATTCAAGAGACCCAGTACTTC.

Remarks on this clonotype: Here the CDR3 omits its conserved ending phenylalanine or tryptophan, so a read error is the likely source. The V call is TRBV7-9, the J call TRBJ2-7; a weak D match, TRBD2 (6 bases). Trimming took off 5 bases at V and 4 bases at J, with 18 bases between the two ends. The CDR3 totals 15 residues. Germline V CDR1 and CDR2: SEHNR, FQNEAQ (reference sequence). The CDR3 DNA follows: TGTGCCAGCAGCCAAGAAGGACTACCAAGGTACGAGCAGTACCTC. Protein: CASSQEGLPRYEQYL.

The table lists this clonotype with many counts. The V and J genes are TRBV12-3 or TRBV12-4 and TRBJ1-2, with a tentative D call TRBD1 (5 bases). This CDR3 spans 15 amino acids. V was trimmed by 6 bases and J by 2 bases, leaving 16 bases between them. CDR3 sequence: CASSLTTAPNYGYTF. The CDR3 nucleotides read TGTGCCAGCAGCCTGACGACAGCACCCAACTATGGCTACACCTTC.

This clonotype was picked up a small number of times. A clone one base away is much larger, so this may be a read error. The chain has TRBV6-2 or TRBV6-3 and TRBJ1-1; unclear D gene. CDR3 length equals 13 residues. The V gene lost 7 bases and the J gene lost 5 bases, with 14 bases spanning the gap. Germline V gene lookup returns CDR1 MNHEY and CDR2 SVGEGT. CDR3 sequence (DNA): TGTGCCAGCACCCCTGGGAAGCTTACTGAAGCTTTCTTT. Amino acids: CASTPGKLTEAFF.

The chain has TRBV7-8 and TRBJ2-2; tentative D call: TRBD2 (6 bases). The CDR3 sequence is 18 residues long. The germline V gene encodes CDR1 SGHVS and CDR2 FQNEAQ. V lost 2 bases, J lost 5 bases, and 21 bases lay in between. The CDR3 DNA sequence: TGTGCCAGCAGCTTAAGGAGGGAATTAGGGAGGCTGACCGGGGAGCTGTTTTTT. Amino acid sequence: CASSLRRELGRLTGELFF.

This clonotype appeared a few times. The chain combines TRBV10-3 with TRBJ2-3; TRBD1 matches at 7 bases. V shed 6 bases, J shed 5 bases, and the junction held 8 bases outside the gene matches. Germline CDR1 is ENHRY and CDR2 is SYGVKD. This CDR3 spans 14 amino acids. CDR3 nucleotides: TGTGCCATCAGACCACAGGGGCTAAGAGATACGCAGTATTTT. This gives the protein CAIRPQGLRDTQYF.

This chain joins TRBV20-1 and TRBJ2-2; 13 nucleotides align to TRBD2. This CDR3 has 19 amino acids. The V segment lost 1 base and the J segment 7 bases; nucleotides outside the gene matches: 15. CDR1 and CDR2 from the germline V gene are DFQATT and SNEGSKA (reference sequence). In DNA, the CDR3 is TGCAGTGCTAGAGCAGAACTAGCGGGGGGGTTTCTGTCAGGCGGGGAGCTGTTTTTT. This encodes CSARAELAGGFLSGGELFF.

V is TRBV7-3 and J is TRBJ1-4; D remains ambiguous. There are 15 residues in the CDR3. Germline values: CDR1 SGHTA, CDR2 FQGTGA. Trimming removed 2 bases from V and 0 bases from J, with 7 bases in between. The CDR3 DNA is TGTGCCAGCAGCTTAGAAGAGACAACTAATGAAAAACTGTTTTTT. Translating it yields CASSLEETTNEKLFF.

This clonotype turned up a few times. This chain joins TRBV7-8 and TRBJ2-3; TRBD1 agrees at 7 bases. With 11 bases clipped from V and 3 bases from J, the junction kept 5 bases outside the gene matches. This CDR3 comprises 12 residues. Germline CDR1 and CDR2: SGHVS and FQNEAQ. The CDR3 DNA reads TGTGCCGGGGGACAGCGAACAGATACGCAGTATTTT. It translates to CAGGQRTDTQYF.